This record looks at one T cell receptor (beta chain) sequence and its context. The antigen remains unidentified. TCRdb keeps only in-frame clones here, not all; method: immunoSEQ multiplex PCR. The sample carries 150,000 to 200,000 clones, 85% to 95% recorded once. Trimming shortened V by 4 bases and J by 4 bases, and 13 bases separated the two germline ends. Germline V gives CDR1 GTSNPN, CDR2 SVGIG (reference sequence). This CDR3 is built from 13 residues. The sample is drawn from a study of T cell responses to AZD1222 COVID-19 vaccine. Study-level points and caveats: The study sampled repertoires only after the peak T cell response. Epitopes outside B.1.351 and B.1.1.7 mutated regions reportedly drew nearly half of spike TCRs.

The J gene is TRBJ1-2, the V gene TRBV30, with D unclear. This specimen consisted of peripheral blood, obtained on day 0 of AZD1222 vaccination. The clonotype originates from an adult in good health. The CDR3 protein is CAWNSRTSYGYTF. The DNA for the CDR3 is TGTGCCTGGAATTCGCGTACTAGCTATGGCTACACCTTC.